This T cell receptor beta chain appears in the sequencing data of a study of Ad26.COV2.S vaccination and SARS-CoV-2 variants. Points from the study as a whole: Placebo recipients and vaccine recipients were similar in non-spike TCR breadth.

As regards this clone: Antigen: not known.

TCRdb's copy holds only in-frame clones and misses some; the assay was immunoSEQ multiplex PCR. The sample shows 300,000 to 400,000 clones, 80% to 90% of them seen only once. Treatment of the sample: roughly 20 received Ad26.COV2.S at low or high dose, single or two shots; several received placebo; per-sample allocation not given. The investigators took samples on day 63 after the first vaccine or placebo injection. An 18-55-year-old adult in Boston served as donor. Vaccination used an Ad26 vector expressing Wuhan-strain SARS-CoV-2 spike. Sequences were derived from peripheral blood, sampled in a trial of Ad26.COV2.S vaccine versus placebo. The source is a person aged 18 to 59 who received the Ad26.COV2.S COVID-19 vaccine or a placebo.

The CDR3 region has the DNA TGTGCCACCGAAGGGGATTACAATGAGCAGTTCTTC. Amino acid sequence: CATEGDYNEQFF. The chain has TRBV10-3 and TRBJ2-1; D is perhaps TRBD1 (5 bases). CDR3 length: 12 residues. V was pared by 10 bases and J by 4 bases, with 11 bases between. Germline V CDR1 and CDR2: ENHRY, SYGVKD.